This TCR beta chain was obtained from a study of CD8 T cells in ankylosing spondylitis. V gave up 4 bases and J gave up 2 bases; unmatched junction bases: 11. The germline V gene encodes CDR1 DFQATT and CDR2 SNEGSKA (reference sequence). This CDR3 region has 16 residues. For TCR beta, libraries came from quantitative 5'-RACE with molecular barcodes. Each CDR3 protein is one row after TCRdb ran MiXCR on the 5' RACE reads. The table has about 240,000 distinct CDR3 sequences, around 9.2% seen once. This clonotype was seen many times. Its cognate antigen is unknown. Study-level results: Seemingly distinctive of ankylosing spondylitis blood was a TCR beta motif formed by eight highly homologous variants. Researchers reportedly found disease-linked clones significantly enriched in matched ankylosing spondylitis synovial fluid. Before this, some motif variants had been reported in reactive arthritis synovial fluid and blood.

Specimen: blood, either unsorted or a sorted T cell fraction (not recorded which). This chain links TRBV20-1 with TRBJ2-3, with 8 bases lining up with TRBD2. The TCR originated in a male donor with ankylosing spondylitis or in good health (not recorded which). CDR3 sequence: CSATQTTSGTTDTQYF. Here the CDR3 DNA reads TGCAGTGCTACGCAAACCACTAGCGGTACCACAGATACGCAGTATTTT.